This TCR beta chain emerged from a study of patients and donors after allogeneic stem cell transplantation. TCRdb redid the calling of the RT-PCR reads with MiXCR, one entry per CDR3 protein. The data show 160,000 or so distinct CDR3 sequences, about 24% seen once. This clonotype has only a few counts. The V gene lost 0 bases and the J gene lost 8 bases, with 13 bases spanning the gap. Germline CDR1 and CDR2: SGHVS and FNYEAQ. The CDR3 consists of 14 residues. The receptor comes from a human donor who was either an allogeneic HSCT recipient or a stem cell or donor lymphocyte infusion donor (not recorded which). It is not recorded whose cells these are; they may come from a transplant donor. Material for sequencing was blood, either unsorted or a sorted T cell fraction (not recorded which). V is TRBV7-6 and J is TRBJ1-1, with no clear D. The CDR3 bases are TGTGCCAGCAGCTTAGCGACGGACCCTGCCGAAGCTTTCTTT. Translation gives CASSLATDPAEAFF.